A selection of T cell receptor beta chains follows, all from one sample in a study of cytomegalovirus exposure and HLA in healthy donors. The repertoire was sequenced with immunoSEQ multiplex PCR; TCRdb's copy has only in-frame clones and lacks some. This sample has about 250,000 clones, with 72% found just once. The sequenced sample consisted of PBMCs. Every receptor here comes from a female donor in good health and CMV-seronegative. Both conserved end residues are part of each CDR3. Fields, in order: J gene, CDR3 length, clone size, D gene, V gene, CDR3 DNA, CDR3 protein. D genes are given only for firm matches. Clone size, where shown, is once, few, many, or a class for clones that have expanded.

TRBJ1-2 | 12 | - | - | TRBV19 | TGTGCCAGTAGTATCCCGGACTATGGCTACACCTTC | CASSIPDYGYTF
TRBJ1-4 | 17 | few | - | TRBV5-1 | TGCGCCAGCAGCTTGGTGGGACGGACTAGCCGAAATGAAAAACTGTTTTTT | CASSLVGRTSRNEKLFF
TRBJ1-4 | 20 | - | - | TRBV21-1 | TGTGCCAGCAGCAAAGCACCACCGGACAGGCTTGAGGTGCTGAATGAAAAACTGTTTTTT | CASSKAPPDRLEVLNEKLFF
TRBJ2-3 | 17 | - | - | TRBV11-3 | TGTGCCAGCAGCTTATATGGTGTCTGGGAGAGCACAGATACGCAGTATTTT | CASSLYGVWESTDTQYF
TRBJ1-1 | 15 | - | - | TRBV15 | TGTGCCACCAGCAGAGGGAGGGGGGGGAACACTGAAGCTTTCTTT | CATSRGRGGNTEAFF
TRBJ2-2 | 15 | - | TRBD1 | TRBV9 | TGTGCCAGCAGCGTTCCTCATACAGGGGCCGGGGAGCTGTTTTTT | CASSVPHTGAGELFF
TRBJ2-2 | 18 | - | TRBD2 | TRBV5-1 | TGCGCCAGCAGCTTGGCCGCGGGACTAGCGGCTGTGCCCGGGGAGCTGTTTTTT | CASSLAAGLAAVPGELFF
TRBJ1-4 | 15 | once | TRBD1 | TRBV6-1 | TGTGCCAGCAGGGCCGCACAGTTACAGGGGGAAAAACTGTTTTTT | CASRAAQLQGEKLFF
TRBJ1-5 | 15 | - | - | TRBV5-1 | TGCGCCAGCAGCGGCGCGGGGGGGCCCAATCAGCCCCAGCATTTT | CASSGAGGPNQPQHF
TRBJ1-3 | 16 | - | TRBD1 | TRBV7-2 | TGTGCCAGCAGTCCGGGGGGGAACAGGGGGCGCAACACCATATATTTT | CASSPGGNRGRNTIYF
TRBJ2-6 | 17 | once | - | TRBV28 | TGTGCCAGCAGTTTAGTAATAGGGGGCTCTGGGGCCAACGTCCTGACTTTC | CASSLVIGGSGANVLTF
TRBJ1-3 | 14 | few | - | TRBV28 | TGTGCCAGCAGTTCGAGGATCTCTGGAAACACCATATATTTT | CASSSRISGNTIYF
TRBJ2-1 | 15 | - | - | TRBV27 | TGTGCCAGCAGTACGGGAGTGAATTCCTACAATGAGCAGTTCTTC | CASSTGVNSYNEQFF
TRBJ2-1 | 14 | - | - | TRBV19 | TGTGCCAGTAGTATCGTGGGAGAGAGGAATGAGCAGTTCTTC | CASSIVGERNEQFF
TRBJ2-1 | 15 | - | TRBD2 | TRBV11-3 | TGTGCCAGCAGCCTCCTAGCTAGCGGCTACAATGAGCAGTTCTTC | CASSLLASGYNEQFF
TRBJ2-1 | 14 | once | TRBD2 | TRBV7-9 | TGTGCCAGCAGCTTGTTACTAGCGGGAGATGAGCAGTTCTTC | CASSLLLAGDEQFF
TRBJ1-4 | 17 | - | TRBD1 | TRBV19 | TGTGCCAGTAGCCAGACAGGGGTTAGCATTCTCAGCGAAAAACTGTTTTTT | CASSQTGVSILSEKLFF
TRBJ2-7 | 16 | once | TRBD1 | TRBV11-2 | TGTGCCAGCAGCAGACATACAGGGGGTGGGTTCTACGAGCAGTACTTC | CASSRHTGGGFYEQYF
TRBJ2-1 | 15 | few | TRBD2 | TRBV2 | TGTGCCAGCAGTTCTAGCGGGAGAGATAGCAATGAGCAGTTCTTC | CASSSSGRDSNEQFF
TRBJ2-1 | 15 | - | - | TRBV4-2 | TGTGCCAGCAGCCAAGAAATACTAGGATACAATGAGCAGTTCTTC | CASSQEILGYNEQFF
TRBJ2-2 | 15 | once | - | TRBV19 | TGTGCCAGTGGCCCGACTGGAACGAACACCGGGGAGCTGTTTTTT | CASGPTGTNTGELFF
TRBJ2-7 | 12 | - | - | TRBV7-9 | TGTGCCAGCAGCCCAGGGGTCCACGAGCAGTACTTC | CASSPGVHEQYF
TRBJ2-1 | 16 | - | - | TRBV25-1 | TGTGCCAGCAGTGAGATACCGGGCCCCGGGGTGAATGAGCAGTTCTTC | CASSEIPGPGVNEQFF
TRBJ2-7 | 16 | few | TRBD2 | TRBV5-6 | TGTGCCAGCAGCTCTCCCCGGGGAGCGGGACGGTACGAGCAGTACTTC | CASSSPRGAGRYEQYF
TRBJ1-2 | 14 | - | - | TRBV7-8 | TGTGCCAGCAGCTTAGTTCGGCGGCCCTATGGCTACACCTTC | CASSLVRRPYGYTF
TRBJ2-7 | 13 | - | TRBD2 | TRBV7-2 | TGTGCCAGCAGCTCGACTAGCGGCTACGAGCAGTACTTC | CASSSTSGYEQYF
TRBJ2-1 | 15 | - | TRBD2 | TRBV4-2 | TGTGCCAGGAAAACCGTGGCGGGGGCCTACAATGAGCAGTTCTTC | CARKTVAGAYNEQFF
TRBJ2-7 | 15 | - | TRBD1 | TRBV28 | TGTGCCAGCAGTTTAGGGACAGGGGTCTCCTACGAGCAGTACTTC | CASSLGTGVSYEQYF
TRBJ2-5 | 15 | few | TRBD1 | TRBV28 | TGTGCCAGCAGGCCGACAGGGGGTGGGGGAGAGACCCAGTACTTC | CASRPTGGGGETQYF
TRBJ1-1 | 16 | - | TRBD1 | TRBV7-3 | TGTGCCAGCAGCCTAAGTCCGGGACAGTTGAACACTGAAGCTTTCTTT | CASSLSPGQLNTEAFF
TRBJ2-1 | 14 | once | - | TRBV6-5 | TGTGCCAGCGGACCCGGGGACTCCCTCAGGCAGCAGTTCTTC | CASGPGDSLRQQFF
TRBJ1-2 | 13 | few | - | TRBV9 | TGTGCCAGCAGCTCCCAGGGGAGCTATGGCTACACCTTC | CASSSQGSYGYTF
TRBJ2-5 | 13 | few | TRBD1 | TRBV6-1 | TGTGCCAGCAGGGGACAGAGCCAAGAGACCCAGTACTTC | CASRGQSQETQYF
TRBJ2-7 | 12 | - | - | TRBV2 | TGTGCCAGCAGTGGTTCGAGCTACGAGCAGTACTTC | CASSGSSYEQYF
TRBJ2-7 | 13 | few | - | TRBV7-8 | TGTGCCAGCAGCTCCGAGGCCCGCGCGGAGCAGTACTTC | CASSSEARAEQYF
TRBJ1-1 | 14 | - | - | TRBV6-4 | TGTGCCAGCAGTGACTCCGGGAAGAACACTGAAGCTTTCTTT | CASSDSGKNTEAFF
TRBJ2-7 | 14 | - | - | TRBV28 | TGTGCCAGCAGGGCTAGGAGGGCCCCCTACGAGCAGTACTTC | CASRARRAPYEQYF
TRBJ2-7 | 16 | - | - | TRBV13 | TGTGCCAGCAGCACTCATGCCTTTAGGGAGCGCTACGAGCAGTACTTC | CASSTHAFRERYEQYF
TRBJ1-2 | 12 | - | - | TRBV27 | TGTGCCAGCAGTTCTTCTGGCTTTGGCTACACCTTC | CASSSSGFGYTF
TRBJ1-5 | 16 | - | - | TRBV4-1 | TGCGCCAGCAGCCACCTAGTACGGGATAGCAATCAGCCCCAGCATTTT | CASSHLVRDSNQPQHF
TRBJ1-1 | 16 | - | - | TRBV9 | TGTGCCAGCAGCGTAGGGGCAGGGTCCATGAACACTGAAGCTTTCTTT | CASSVGAGSMNTEAFF
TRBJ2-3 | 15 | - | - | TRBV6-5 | TGTGCCAGCAGTTACTCGCGTACTAGCACAGATACGCAGTATTTT | CASSYSRTSTDTQYF
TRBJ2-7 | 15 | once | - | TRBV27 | TGTGCCAGCAGTTTCTTCGGAGCGGGTTCCTACGAGCAGTACTTC | CASSFFGAGSYEQYF
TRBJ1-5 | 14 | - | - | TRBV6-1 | TGTGCCAGCAGTGCGGAGGAGGGCAATCAGCCCCAGCATTTT | CASSAEEGNQPQHF
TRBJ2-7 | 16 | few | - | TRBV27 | TGTGCCAGCAGTTCTCGGGGAGACCCTAGCCTCTACGAGCAGTACTTC | CASSSRGDPSLYEQYF
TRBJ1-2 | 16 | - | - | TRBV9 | TGTGCCAGCAGCGTAGAGTCGAGGGGGATTAACTATGGCTACACCTTC | CASSVESRGINYGYTF
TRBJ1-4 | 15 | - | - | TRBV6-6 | TGTGCCAGCCTCCCCAAAGCGTACGCGGATGAAAAACTGTTTTTT | CASLPKAYADEKLFF
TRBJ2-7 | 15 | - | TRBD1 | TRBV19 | TGTGCCAGTAGTATCGGACAGGGGGAGTCCTACGAGCAGTACTTC | CASSIGQGESYEQYF
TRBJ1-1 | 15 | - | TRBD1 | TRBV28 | TGTGCCAGCAGTTTACCCCAAACAGGGGGGACTGAAGCTTTCTTT | CASSLPQTGGTEAFF
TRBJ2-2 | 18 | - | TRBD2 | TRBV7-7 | TGTGCTAGCAGCCCCTTTCTAGCGGGAGGGAATAGGCACGGGGAGCTGTTTTTT | CASSPFLAGGNRHGELFF
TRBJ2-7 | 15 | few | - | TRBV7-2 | TGTGCCAGCAGCTTTTCGCCTGATATGAGATACGAGCAGTACTTC | CASSFSPDMRYEQYF
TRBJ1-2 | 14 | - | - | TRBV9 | TGTGCCAGCAGCCCGGAGGTGGGGAACTATGGCTACACCTTC | CASSPEVGNYGYTF
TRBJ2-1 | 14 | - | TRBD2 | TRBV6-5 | TGTGCCAGCACTGGACTAGCGGATTACAATGAGCAGTTCTTC | CASTGLADYNEQFF
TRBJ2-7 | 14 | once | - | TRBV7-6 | TGTGCCAGCAGCTTAGTTCGGGGAGGTGACGAGCAGTACTTC | CASSLVRGGDEQYF
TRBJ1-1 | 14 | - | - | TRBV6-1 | TGTGCCAGCAGTGATGAAGGGGGTGTTAACCGAGCTTTCTTT | CASSDEGGVNRAFF
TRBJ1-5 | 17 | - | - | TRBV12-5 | TGTGCTAGTGGTAACGATATGATCGGGGGGGGAAATCAGCCCCAGCATTTT | CASGNDMIGGGNQPQHF
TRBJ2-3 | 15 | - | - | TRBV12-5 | TGTGCTAGTGGCGCTCGTGCTAGTAGCACAGATACGCAGTATTTT | CASGARASSTDTQYF